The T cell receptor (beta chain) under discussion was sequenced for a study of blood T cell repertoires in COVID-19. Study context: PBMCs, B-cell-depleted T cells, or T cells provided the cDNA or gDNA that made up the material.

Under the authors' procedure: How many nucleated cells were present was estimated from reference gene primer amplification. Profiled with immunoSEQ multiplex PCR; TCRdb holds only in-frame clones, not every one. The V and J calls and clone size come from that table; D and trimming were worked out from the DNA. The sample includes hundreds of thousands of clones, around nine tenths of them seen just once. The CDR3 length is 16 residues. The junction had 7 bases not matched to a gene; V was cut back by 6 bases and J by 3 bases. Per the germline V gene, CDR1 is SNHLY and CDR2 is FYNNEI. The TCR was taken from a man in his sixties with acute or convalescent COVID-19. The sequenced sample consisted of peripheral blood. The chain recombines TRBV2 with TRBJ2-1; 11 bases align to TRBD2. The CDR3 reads CASSAGGLADYNEQFF. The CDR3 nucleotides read TGTGCCAGCAGCGCGGGGGGACTAGCGGACTACAATGAGCAGTTCTTC.